This T cell receptor beta chain was sequenced for a study of cytomegalovirus exposure and HLA in healthy donors. The CDR3 contains 14 residues. Germline lookup yields CDR1 SGHRS and CDR2 YFSETQ. With V trimmed by 2 bases and J by 1 base, 2 bases remained unmatched. This clone has a handful of counts. Its antigen is still unknown. The PCR was carried out with 60 Vbeta primers and 13 Jbeta primers. The table came from immunoSEQ multiplex PCR; TCRdb's copy has only in-frame clones and leaves some out. The sample carries around 150,000 clones, more than 70% recorded once. Study-wide results and caveats: Both high specificity and high sensitivity reportedly marked the classifier's diagnosis of cytomegalovirus status.

The chain is built from TRBV5-1 and TRBJ1-1; 7 bases map to TRBD1. The clonotype originates from a woman in her thirties or forties in good health and CMV-seropositive. The source material was PBMCs. CDR3 nucleotide sequence: TGCGCCAGCAGCTTACAGGGGAGGAACACTGAAGCTTTCTTT. The encoded protein is CASSLQGRNTEAFF.